This T cell receptor (beta chain) is from a study of blood T cell repertoires in COVID-19. Study details: Sources were T cells, B-cell-depleted T cells, or PBMCs; the material itself was cDNA or gDNA.

The protocol was immunoSEQ multiplex PCR, while the TCRdb copy is restricted to in-frame clones and leaves out a portion. Seen here are roughly 290,000 clones, around nine tenths observed once, and the top ten hold approximately 6%. Ages ranged from about 18 to 100 years, with residence in 24 US areas. Cohort assignment relied on participant-reported clinical history. A single count supports this clone. CDR1 and CDR2 (germline): LNHDA, SQIVND (reference sequence). CDR3 length equals 13 residues. Trimming removed 6 bases at V and 7 bases at J, with 16 bases between. This sequence originates from a middle-aged woman who had recovered from COVID-19. The V call is TRBV19, the J call TRBJ2-7, with a tentative D call TRBD2 (6 bases). Sequenced: PBMCs or T cells enriched from blood (not recorded which). The chain's CDR3 is CASRKPGAGEQYF. The CDR3 DNA reads TGTGCCAGTAGGAAACCGGGAGCAGGGGAGCAGTACTTC. Using reference TRBV19 and TRBJ2-7 for the parts outside the CDR3, the full variable domain is DGGITQSPKYLFRKEGQNVTLSCEQNLNHDAMYWYRQDPGQGLRLIYYSQIVNDFQKGDIAEGYSVSREKKESFPLTVTSAQKNPTAFYLCASRKPGAGEQYFGPGTRLTVT.